One and the same sample provided the 26 T cell receptor beta chains below, sequenced in a study of siplizumab effects on memory and regulatory T cells. The table came from immunoSEQ multiplex PCR; TCRdb's copy has only in-frame clones and leaves some out. This repertoire shows about 85,000 clones, roughly 94% found once; its top ten account for 15% to 20%. What was sequenced was CD8+ T cells sorted from blood. The source is a human donor in good health.

The rearrangement links TRBV5-1 to TRBJ1-2, with no clear D. Trimming took off 0 bases at V and 7 bases at J, with 13 bases between the two ends. From germline, CDR1 is SGHRS and CDR2 YFSETQ. The CDR3 runs to 14 residues. The CDR3 DNA reads as TGCGCCAGCAGCTTGGACGGGCCAGGATCTGGCTACACCTTC. Translation gives CASSLDGPGSGYTF.

This rearrangement joins TRBV27 to TRBJ2-2, with unresolved D. The CDR3 totals 12 residues. Germline-derived CDR1 and CDR2 are MNHEY and SMNVEV (reference sequence). V was trimmed by 4 bases and J by 3 bases, leaving 3 bases between them. The CDR3 bases are TGTGCCAGCAGTTCCCACACCGGGGAGCTGTTTTTT. This translates into CASSSHTGELFF.

J is TRBJ2-5 and V is TRBV5-4; D uncertain. CDR1 SGHNT and CDR2 YYREEE come from the germline V gene (reference sequence). V lost 0 bases to trimming and J lost 5 bases, with 5 bases between them. This CDR3 region has 12 residues. The DNA of the CDR3 is TGTGCCAGCAGCTTGGCTCCCGAGACCCAGTACTTC. This sequence encodes CASSLAPETQYF.

The chain combines TRBV9 with TRBJ2-5; 8 bases agree with TRBD2. Germline lookup yields CDR1 SGDLS and CDR2 YYNGEE. This CDR3 has 17 amino acids. V dropped 0 bases and J dropped 2; count of bases not matched to a gene: 9. CDR3 in amino acids: CASSVGVLAELQETQYF. CDR3 in DNA: TGTGCCAGCAGCGTAGGGGTACTAGCGGAATTACAAGAGACCCAGTACTTC.

The chain carries TRBV6-4 and TRBJ2-1; 9 nucleotides line up with TRBD2. Germline CDR1 reads MRHNA; CDR2 reads SNTAGT. V was clipped by 6 bases and J by 2 bases; unmatched bases: 5. The CDR3 runs 15 residues. The CDR3 coding sequence is TGTGCCAGCAGCGAACTAGCGGGTCCCTACAATGAGCAGTTCTTC. As protein: CASSELAGPYNEQFF.

V usage is TRBV6-5 and J usage is TRBJ1-2, with TRBD1 matching 7 bases. CDR1 and CDR2 (germline): MNHEY, SVGAGI. This CDR3 has 14 amino acids. J gave up 8 bases and V 0 bases, and 6 bases lay outside the gene matches. The CDR3 DNA follows: TGTGCCAGCAGTTACTCCTCCAGGGGGTACGGCTACACCTTC. Translating gives CASSYSSRGYGYTF.

The chain employs TRBV5-1 and TRBJ1-5; 7 bases fit TRBD1. The germline V gene has CDR1 SGHRS and CDR2 YFSETQ. V lost 5 bases and J lost 3; bases outside the gene matches: 14. This CDR3 is 17 amino acids long. CDR3 in amino acids: CASRSSPSKGANQPQHF. The CDR3 coding sequence is TGCGCCAGCAGGTCCAGCCCATCTAAGGGGGCCAATCAGCCCCAGCATTTT.

The chain links TRBV7-9 to TRBJ2-7; 8 bases fit TRBD2. J lost 0 bases, V lost 4 bases, and 5 bases had no gene match. Germline values: CDR1 SEHNR, CDR2 FQNEAQ (reference sequence). The CDR3 is 15 amino acids. This CDR3 is CASSSLAESSYEQYF. The CDR3 DNA sequence: TGTGCCAGCAGCTCACTAGCGGAGAGCTCCTACGAGCAGTACTTC.

The chain carries TRBV2 and TRBJ2-1; TRBD2 matches at 7 bases. The CDR3 has 13 residues. The germline gives CDR1 SNHLY, CDR2 FYNNEI. The ends lost 5 bases at V and 8 bases at J; junction bases unmatched: 6. The CDR3 spells CASSSDGGDEQFF. In DNA form, the CDR3 reads TGTGCCAGCAGTTCGGATGGGGGGGATGAGCAGTTCTTC.

V gene TRBV10-3 combines with J gene TRBJ2-5; no firm D call. The CDR3 loop spans 14 amino acids. Trimming shortened V by 2 bases and J by 3 bases, and 10 bases separated the two germline ends. In germline, CDR1 is ENHRY, CDR2 SYGVKD. The DNA for the CDR3 is TGTGCCATCAGTGAGGGACGGTCTAAAGAGACCCAGTACTTC. Translating gives CAISEGRSKETQYF.

The chain links TRBV13 to TRBJ2-2; D gene ambiguous. CDR1 and CDR2 from the germline V gene are PRHDT and FYEKMQ (reference sequence). The CDR3 covers 14 residues. Trimming took 1 base from V and 2 from J, leaving 5 bases between them. The CDR3: CASSLVTNTGELFF. For the CDR3, the DNA is TGTGCCAGCAGCTTAGTTACAAACACCGGGGAGCTGTTTTTT.

The chain employs TRBV4-1 and TRBJ1-5; tentatively, D is TRBD1 (6 bases). Looked up from germline, CDR1 is MGHRA and CDR2 is YSYEKL. V was shortened by 5 bases and J by 0 bases, with 26 bases between the two germline ends. The CDR3 loop spans 20 amino acids. CDR3 nucleotide sequence: TGCGCCAGCAGCGACACTGGGGGCTCCCCTATCGGGTATAGCAATCAGCCCCAGCATTTT. Encoded protein: CASSDTGGSPIGYSNQPQHF.

This chain joins TRBV5-1 and TRBJ2-4; 7 nucleotides align to TRBD1. Germline CDR1 reads SGHRS; CDR2 reads YFSETQ. V trimming: 0 bases; J trimming: 8 bases; junction bases outside the gene matches: 11. The CDR3 is 16 amino acids. CDR3 coding DNA: TGCGCCAGCAGCTTGGCCGACAGGGTAGACTTGGACATTCAGTACTTC. Its protein product is CASSLADRVDLDIQYF.

J is TRBJ2-7 and V is TRBV9; 8 bases line up with TRBD2. Losses at the gene ends were 4 bases for V and 0 bases for J; bases not matched to a gene: 6. The CDR3 totals 15 residues. CDR1 SGDLS and CDR2 YYNGEE come from the germline V gene. As DNA, the CDR3 is TGTGCCAGCAGCCCGGGGACTAGTTCCTCCTACGAGCAGTACTTC. It translates to CASSPGTSSSYEQYF.

This chain links TRBV19 with TRBJ2-1; D is unresolved. The CDR3 has 13 amino acids. Deletions cut 8 bases from V and 0 bases from J, with 8 bases between. CDR1 is LNHDA, CDR2 SQIVND, per germline (reference sequence). For the CDR3, the DNA is TGTGCCAGTGCAGGTAGCTCCTACAATGAGCAGTTCTTC. Encoded protein: CASAGSSYNEQFF.

The rearrangement joins TRBV5-5 to TRBJ1-1, with a weak D call TRBD1 (5 bases). There are 13 residues in the CDR3. Germline V gene lookup returns CDR1 SGHKS and CDR2 YYEKEE (reference sequence). The V gene lost 5 bases and the J gene lost 0 bases, with 8 bases spanning the gap. The CDR3: CASRTDLNTEAFF. The CDR3 coding sequence is TGTGCCAGCAGGACAGATTTGAACACTGAAGCTTTCTTT.

The gene calls are TRBV7-3 and TRBJ2-1; 13 bases map to TRBD2. The CDR3 covers 15 residues. Per germline, CDR1 SGHTA and CDR2 FQGTGA. The trim removed 5 bases at V and 7 bases at J, leaving 5 bases unmatched. The CDR3 reads CASSPGTSGKNEQFF. CDR3 bases: TGTGCCAGCAGCCCGGGGACTAGCGGGAAGAATGAGCAGTTCTTC.

V usage is TRBV7-9 and J usage is TRBJ2-1; no clear D. V lost 8 bases, J lost 2 bases, and 7 bases lay in between. Looked up from germline, CDR1 is SEHNR and CDR2 is FQNEAQ (reference sequence). CDR3 length equals 12 residues. CDR3 amino acids: CASAPPYNEQFF. CDR3 nucleotide sequence: TGTGCCAGCGCTCCCCCCTACAATGAGCAGTTCTTC.

The chain recombines TRBV5-1 with TRBJ2-1; D gene unclear. The V end was cut by 3 bases, the J end by 7 bases, with 8 bases between. CDR1 and CDR2 (germline): SGHRS, YFSETQ. The CDR3 extends over 12 amino acids. CDR3 amino acids: CASSSPANEQFF. The CDR3 nucleotides read TGCGCCAGCAGCTCGCCCGCAAATGAGCAGTTCTTC.

The V gene is TRBV7-9, the J gene TRBJ2-1; 7 bases agree with TRBD2. The V segment lost 1 base and the J segment 7 bases; nucleotides outside the gene matches: 4. There are 14 residues in the CDR3. CDR1 is SEHNR and CDR2 is FQNEAQ in the germline V gene (reference sequence). The CDR3 here is CASSLVTSDNEQFF. The CDR3 DNA reads TGTGCCAGCAGCTTAGTAACTAGCGATAATGAGCAGTTCTTC.

The rearrangement links TRBV2 to TRBJ2-7, with D perhaps matching TRBD1 (6 bases). Germline V gene sequence: CDR1 SNHLY, CDR2 FYNNEI. The length of the CDR3 is 12 residues. V was shortened by 7 bases and J by 3 bases, with 10 bases between the two germline ends. CDR3 protein: CASNRGNYEQYF. CDR3 nucleotides: TGTGCCAGCAATAGGGGGAACTACGAGCAGTACTTC. Supplemented by reference TRBV2 and TRBJ2-7, the full variable domain reads EPEVTQTPSHQVTQMGQEVILRCVPISNHLYFYWYRQILGQKVEFLVSFYNNEISEKSEIFDDQFSVERPDGSNFTLKIRSTKLEDSAMYFCASNRGNYEQYFGPGTRLTVT.

There are a few counts of this clone. V gene TRBV7-8 combines with J gene TRBJ1-5, with D uncertain. The CDR3 covers 17 residues. Germline V lookup: CDR1 SGHVS, CDR2 FQNEAQ. Trimming took 3 bases from V and 3 from J, leaving 18 bases between them. CDR3 coding DNA: TGTGCCAGCAGCTTGGTCTTCCTAGCGTCGGACAATCAGCCCCAGCATTTT. Translation: CASSLVFLASDNQPQHF.

The genes are TRBV7-3 and TRBJ2-1, with 9 bases aligning to TRBD2. CDR1 is SGHTA and CDR2 is FQGTGA in the germline V gene. The CDR3 consists of 15 residues. V lost 2 bases and J lost 9; bases outside the gene matches: 8. The CDR3 loop is CASSLLAGGPSEQFF. The DNA of the CDR3 is TGTGCCAGCAGCTTACTTGCGGGAGGGCCGAGTGAGCAGTTCTTC.

This clone was detected only once. The rearrangement joins TRBV7-8 to TRBJ2-3; a weak D match, TRBD1 (5 bases). Germline values: CDR1 SGHVS, CDR2 FQNEAQ. The germline V and J ends were trimmed by 6 bases and 5 bases, with 15 bases remaining between them. This CDR3 is 14 amino acids long. CDR3 bases: TGTGCCAGCAGTGGAAGACCGACAGAAGATACGCAGTATTTT. Encoded protein: CASSGRPTEDTQYF.

The chain couples TRBV7-2 to TRBJ2-2; D is possibly TRBD2 (6 bases). This CDR3 has 16 residues. Germline-derived CDR1 and CDR2 are SGHTA and FQGNSA. V shed 2 bases and J shed 3 bases, with 13 bases lying between them. In nucleotides, the CDR3 is TGTGCCAGCAGCTTACTGGTCGGGAGAGACACCGGGGAGCTGTTTTTT. Residues: CASSLLVGRDTGELFF. The complete variable domain, with remaining parts taken from reference TRBV7-2 and TRBJ2-2, reads GAGVSQSPSNKVTEKGKDVELRCDPISGHTALYWYRQSLGQGLEFLIYFQGNSAPDKSGLPSDRFSAERTGGSVSTLTIQRTQQEDSAVYLCASSLLVGRDTGELFFGEGSRLTVL.

The chain has TRBV7-9 and TRBJ1-1; D gene unclear. Germline CDR1 SEHNR, CDR2 FQNEAQ (reference sequence). This CDR3 contains 18 residues. The ends were cut back, 1 base at V and 0 bases at J, with 18 bases in the middle. The DNA of the CDR3 is TGTGCCAGCAGCTTAGTGGATTATGGTCGGCGAGTGAACACTGAAGCTTTCTTT. This sequence encodes CASSLVDYGRRVNTEAFF.